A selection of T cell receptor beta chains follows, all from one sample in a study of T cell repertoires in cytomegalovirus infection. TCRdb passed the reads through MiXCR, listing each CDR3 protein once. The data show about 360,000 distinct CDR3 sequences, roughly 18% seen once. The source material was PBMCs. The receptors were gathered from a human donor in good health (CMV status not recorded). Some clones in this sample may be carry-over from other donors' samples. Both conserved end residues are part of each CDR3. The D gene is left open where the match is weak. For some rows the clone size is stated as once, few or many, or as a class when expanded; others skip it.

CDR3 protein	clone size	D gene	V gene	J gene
CASWVREMNTEAFF	many	.	TRBV6-1	TRBJ1-1
CASSPLTAEANSPLHF	.	.	TRBV18	TRBJ1-6
CASSRTGELNSPLHF	few	.	TRBV4-1	TRBJ1-6
CASSLEPQGSYNSPLHF	.	TRBD1	TRBV5-1	TRBJ1-6
CASSYSTGTHVREKLFF	.	.	TRBV6-2/TRBV6-3	TRBJ1-4
CASSPGQATLQETQYF	many	TRBD1	TRBV7-8	TRBJ2-5
CASTDPAETQYF	many	.	TRBV7-9	TRBJ2-5
CAINLGDGYTF	.	.	TRBV10-3	TRBJ1-2
CASNEDTFTGELFF	many	.	TRBV2	TRBJ2-2
CASSLDVMGRAYTEAFF	many	.	TRBV7-9	TRBJ1-1
CSAKHGGYSNQPQHF	.	.	TRBV20-1	TRBJ1-5
CASRPRDRGSETQYF	many	TRBD1	TRBV7-9	TRBJ2-5
CASSLGQGQYGYTF	many	TRBD1	TRBV7-8	TRBJ1-2
CASSPRGSANQPQHF	few	.	TRBV9	TRBJ1-5
CASSPTVTGQFSYEQYF	few	.	TRBV19	TRBJ2-7
CASSLVGSGTDTQYF	few	.	TRBV7-2	TRBJ2-3
CASRSTGAGTEAFF	many	.	TRBV19	TRBJ1-1
CASSYSHLTGSRGYGYTF	.	TRBD1	TRBV6-2/TRBV6-3	TRBJ1-2
CASSLNRDTEAFF	many	.	TRBV7-2	TRBJ1-1
CASSPLGGTDTQYF	many	.	TRBV7-2	TRBJ2-3
CASSKFSSYNEQFF	.	.	TRBV19	TRBJ2-1
CASQRENTEAFF	.	.	TRBV19	TRBJ1-1
CAISEGTELNYGYTF	.	TRBD1	TRBV27	TRBJ1-2
CASSPRTGGGYTF	many	TRBD1	TRBV7-2	TRBJ1-2
CASSLSIRETQYF	many	.	TRBV7-9	TRBJ2-5
CASSRLGAMNTEAFF	.	.	TRBV4-1	TRBJ1-1
CASSYGAETSTDTQYF	many	.	TRBV6-2/TRBV6-3	TRBJ2-3
CASTKGWGTEAFF	.	.	TRBV12-3/TRBV12-4	TRBJ1-1
CASSYDSQSGSSYNSPLHF	.	.	TRBV6-5	TRBJ1-6
CASSLDSRGIGAFF	few	.	TRBV5-6	TRBJ1-1
CASSSARADQETQYF	few	.	TRBV27	TRBJ2-5
CSARGHGRDEQFF	.	.	TRBV20-1	TRBJ2-1
CAISGQLSGANVLTF	.	.	TRBV10-3	TRBJ2-6
CASSKTSPVGSNQPQHF	few	.	TRBV3-1	TRBJ1-5
CASSQDQTVDTQYF	.	.	TRBV3-1	TRBJ2-3
CASSDRDRAVQDEAFF	.	TRBD1	TRBV2	TRBJ1-1
CASSNPREGLDTQYF	.	.	TRBV19	TRBJ2-3
CASSYSGVASEQYF	few	.	TRBV6-5	TRBJ2-7
CASSEQGEGQFF	.	TRBD1	TRBV6-1	TRBJ2-1
CASSEWGQGAYNEQFF	.	TRBD1	TRBV6-1	TRBJ2-1
CASSPFRETNYGYTF	many	.	TRBV7-2	TRBJ1-2
CASSLAVGGLGGYTF	.	.	TRBV7-2	TRBJ1-2
CASETREGLGEQFF	many	TRBD2	TRBV12-3/TRBV12-4	TRBJ2-1
CASSLGQRTDTQYF	many	.	TRBV5-1	TRBJ2-3
CASVYQGSHYGYTF	many	.	TRBV7-9	TRBJ1-2
CASSLSGSGRAARFTDTQYF	.	TRBD2	TRBV27	TRBJ2-3
CASSLAGTLTDEAFF	many	.	TRBV12-3/TRBV12-4	TRBJ1-1
CASSLGAQGRTEAFF	many	.	TRBV7-2	TRBJ1-1
CASRTSGNNEQFF	many	TRBD2	TRBV6-2/TRBV6-3	TRBJ2-1
CASTVERDKREFF	.	TRBD2	TRBV2	TRBJ2-1
CASSLGAGGGQETQYF	many	.	TRBV7-2	TRBJ2-5